The rows below give T cell receptor beta chains drawn from one sample of a study of shared clonotypes between healthy human individuals. The repertoire was sequenced with immunoSEQ multiplex PCR; TCRdb's copy has only in-frame clones and lacks some. The repertoire consists of about 560,000 clones, with around 81% occurring once and the leading ten covering about 12%. Sequencing used PBMCs. Receptors were obtained from a middle-aged woman in good health. Some clones in this sample may be carry-over from other donors' samples. Each CDR3 is given with its conserved first and last residue. Each record gives: J gene, V gene, D gene, clone size, CDR3 DNA, CDR3 protein. D genes are given only for firm matches. Some rows mark clone size as missing; the rest say once, few, many or name a class of expanded clone.

TRBJ1-1,TRBV2,-,-,TGTGCCAGCATAGGAGCAAACACTGAAGCTTTCTTT,CASIGANTEAFF
TRBJ1-2,TRBV4-2,-,-,TGTGCCAGCAGCCAAGATGAGGCACTCTATGGCTACACCTTC,CASSQDEALYGYTF
TRBJ1-5,TRBV30,-,once,TGTGCCTGGAGTGGTGGGGGCAATCAGCCCCAGCATTTT,CAWSGGGNQPQHF
TRBJ2-2,TRBV5-1,-,once,TGCGCCAGCAGCGAGGGACAGAACACCGGGGAGCTGTTTTTT,CASSEGQNTGELFF
TRBJ2-1,TRBV5-4,TRBD2,-,TGTGCCAGCAGCTTTTCCAGCGGGAGGTTCGATGAGCAGTTCTTC,CASSFSSGRFDEQFF
TRBJ2-2,TRBV7-3,-,-,TGTGCCAGCAGCTTGGGGGGTTTCACCGGGGAGCTGTTTTTT,CASSLGGFTGELFF
TRBJ1-1,TRBV4-2,-,-,TGTGCCAGCAGCCAAGTCGCTGGCACTGAAGCTTTCTTT,CASSQVAGTEAFF
TRBJ1-2,TRBV7-9,-,-,TGTGCCAGCAGCTTAGACATCCCCAGCATGGCTGGGGGCTATGGCTACACCTTC,CASSLDIPSMAGGYGYTF
TRBJ2-7,TRBV18,-,-,TGTGCCAGCTCACCAAGGCCCAGCTACGAGCAGTACTTC,CASSPRPSYEQYF
TRBJ1-6,TRBV6-5,TRBD1,-,TGTGCCAGCAGCACCGCAGGGGGCGCGCCCTCACCCCTCCACTTT,CASSTAGGAPSPLHF
TRBJ2-5,TRBV7-2,-,-,TGTGCCAGCAGCTCCCAAACCGGGACTTATCAAGAGACCCAGTACTTC,CASSSQTGTYQETQYF
TRBJ1-6,TRBV2,TRBD1,-,TGTGCCAGCAGGGACAGGGATTCACCCCTCCACTTT,CASRDRDSPLHF
TRBJ2-7,TRBV7-2,TRBD1,-,TGTGCCAGCAGCCCACGGACAGGGTCCTACGAGCAGTACTTC,CASSPRTGSYEQYF
TRBJ1-1,TRBV15,-,many,TGTGCCACCAGCAGCGGTTGGCCTATGAACACTGAAGCTTTCTTT,CATSSGWPMNTEAFF
TRBJ2-3,TRBV15,TRBD2,-,TGTGCCACCAGCAGAATAGCGGGAGGGCAAACAGATACGCAGTATTTT,CATSRIAGGQTDTQYF
TRBJ1-5,TRBV11-2,-,once,TGTGCCAGCAGCCCGAATTATGGCTTAGATCAGCCCCAGCATTTT,CASSPNYGLDQPQHF
TRBJ1-1,TRBV10-3,TRBD1,few,TGTGCCATCAGACCTGGGACAGAGGGAGAAGCTTTCTTT,CAIRPGTEGEAFF
TRBJ1-5,TRBV28,TRBD1,-,TGTGCCAGCAGTCCACTAGGACCACAGGGGTTTAATCAGCCCCAGCATTTT,CASSPLGPQGFNQPQHF
TRBJ1-2,TRBV7-9,TRBD1,-,TGTGCCAGCAGCTCCACACAGGGGAGCTATGGCTACACCTTC,CASSSTQGSYGYTF
TRBJ1-1,TRBV11-2,TRBD1,-,TGTGCCAGCAGCCGAACCTATTACAGGGGGGCGAGCACTGAAGCTTTCTTT,CASSRTYYRGASTEAFF
TRBJ2-3,TRBV5-4,-,-,TGTGCCAGCAGGGAGGGTCTGTCCGATACGCAGTATTTT,CASREGLSDTQYF
TRBJ2-1,TRBV27,TRBD1,few,TGTGCCAGCAGTTTAGGCTGGGGACAGAGCTCCTACAATGAGCAGTTCTTC,CASSLGWGQSSYNEQFF
TRBJ2-5,TRBV5-6,TRBD1,-,TGTGCCAGCAGCTCGGGGGACAGGGGGCTCAAGACCCAGTACTTC,CASSSGDRGLKTQYF
TRBJ2-5,TRBV5-1,TRBD1,-,TGCGCCAGCAGTCGGACAGGGAACCAAGAGACCCAGTACTTC,CASSRTGNQETQYF
TRBJ2-7,TRBV25-1,-,few,TGTGCCAGCAGTCCGACGGGGAAAGCCTACGAGCAGTACTTC,CASSPTGKAYEQYF
TRBJ1-2,TRBV5-6,TRBD1,-,TGTGCCAGCAGCATACGGACAGGGAGGTATGGCTGCACCTTC,CASSIRTGRYGCTF